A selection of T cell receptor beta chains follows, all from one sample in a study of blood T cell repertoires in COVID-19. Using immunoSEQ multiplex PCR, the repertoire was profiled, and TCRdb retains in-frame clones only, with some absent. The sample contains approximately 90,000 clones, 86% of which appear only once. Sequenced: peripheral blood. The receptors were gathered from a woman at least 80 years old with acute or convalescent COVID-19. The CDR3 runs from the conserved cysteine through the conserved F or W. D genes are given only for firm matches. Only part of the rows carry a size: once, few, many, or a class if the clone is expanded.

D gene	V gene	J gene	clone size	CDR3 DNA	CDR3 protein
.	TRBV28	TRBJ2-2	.	TGTGCCAGCAGTTTATTCGGGGTAGGCACCGGGGAGCTGTTTTTT	CASSLFGVGTGELFF
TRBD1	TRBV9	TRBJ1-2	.	TGTGCCAGCAGCCCTTATGGCAGGGCTCCCAGGGGGTATGGCTACACCTTC	CASSPYGRAPRGYGYTF
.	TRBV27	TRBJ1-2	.	TGTGCCAGCAGTTTTGGGGCGGGTACCGGGGGTGGCTACACCTTC	CASSFGAGTGGGYTF
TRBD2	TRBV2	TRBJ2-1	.	TGTGCCAGCAGTACCGGGACTAGCGGGGGCTACAATGAGCAGTTCTTC	CASSTGTSGGYNEQFF
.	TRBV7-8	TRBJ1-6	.	TGTGCCAGCAGCTCCCTGGGGCAGGATTATAATTCACCCCTCCACTTT	CASSSLGQDYNSPLHF
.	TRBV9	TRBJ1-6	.	TGTGCCAGCAGCCTAACAGGGAAGGGATCACCCCTCCACTTT	CASSLTGKGSPLHF
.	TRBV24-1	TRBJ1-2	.	TGTGCCACCAGTGAGGGGGGGGACTATGGCTACACCTTC	CATSEGGDYGYTF
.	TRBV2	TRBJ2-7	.	TGTGCCAGCAGTCTAAGGGGCGCGGGGCGGGATTACGAGCAGTACTTC	CASSLRGAGRDYEQYF
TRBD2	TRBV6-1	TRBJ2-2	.	TGTGCCAGCAGTGTCCGGGGGGGGTCGCACACCGGGGAGCTGTTTTTT	CASSVRGGSHTGELFF
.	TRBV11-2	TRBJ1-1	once	TGTGCCAGCAGCTTAATGGGGCGAGGTGTCACTGAAGCTTTCTTT	CASSLMGRGVTEAFF
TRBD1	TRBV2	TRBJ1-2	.	TGTGCCAGCAGTCCGACAGGGCTCTCCTATGGCTACACCTTC	CASSPTGLSYGYTF
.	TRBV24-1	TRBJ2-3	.	TGTGCCTCCTCCTACAGGGAAGGCACAGATACGCAGTATTTT	CASSYREGTDTQYF
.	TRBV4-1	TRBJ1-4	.	TGCGCCAGCAGCCAAGTTCCCTACGGTAATGAAAAACTGTTTTTT	CASSQVPYGNEKLFF
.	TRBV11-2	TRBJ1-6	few	TGTGCCAGCAGCTTAGATAATAGGGGTGGCTCACCCCTCCACTTT	CASSLDNRGGSPLHF
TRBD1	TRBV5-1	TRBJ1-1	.	TGCGCCAGCAGCCGACAGGGGGACACTGAAGCTTTCTTT	CASSRQGDTEAFF
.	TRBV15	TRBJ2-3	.	TGTGCCACCAGCCCTACGGCAGATACGCAGTATTTT	CATSPTADTQYF
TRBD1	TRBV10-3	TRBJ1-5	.	TGTGCCATCACCTCGGACAGGGGGAATCAGCCCCAGCATTTT	CAITSDRGNQPQHF
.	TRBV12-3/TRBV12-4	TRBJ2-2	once	TGTGCCAGCAGTTTGGCCCACACCGGGGAGCTGTTTTTT	CASSLAHTGELFF
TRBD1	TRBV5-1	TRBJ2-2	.	TGCGCCAGCAGCTTGGGCCCCCGGACAGGGTCCCCCGGGGAGCTGTTTTTT	CASSLGPRTGSPGELFF
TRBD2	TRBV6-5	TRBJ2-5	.	TGTGCCAGCAGTAACAGCGGGGGGGAGACCCAGTACTTC	CASSNSGGETQYF
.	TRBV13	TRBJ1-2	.	TGTGCCTTCTTTGACCGGGGGGCGAGGGGCTACACCTTC	CAFFDRGARGYTF
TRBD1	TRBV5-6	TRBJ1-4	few	TGTGCCAGCAGCGGCGCAGGGGGCTTTGATGAAAAACTGTTTTTT	CASSGAGGFDEKLFF
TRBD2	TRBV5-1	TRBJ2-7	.	TGCGCCAGCAGCCCTAGACTAGCGGGGGGATCCTACGAGCAGTACTTC	CASSPRLAGGSYEQYF
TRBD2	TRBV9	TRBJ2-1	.	TGTGCCAGCAGCTCCAGACTAGCGGGGTGGAATGAGCAGTTCTTC	CASSSRLAGWNEQFF